A single sample is the source of the 29 T cell receptor beta chains below, sequenced in a study of CD8 T cells in Susac syndrome. RNA totalling roughly 0.45 to 1 ug underwent reverse transcription with random hexamers. TCRdb re-called the immunoSEQ multiplex PCR reads with MiXCR, one entry per CDR3 protein. The profile shows hundreds of thousands of distinct CDR3 sequences, 75% to 90% of them singletons. Sequenced input: CD8+ T cells from PBMCs. The receptors derive from a human donor with multiple sclerosis.

The chain is built from TRBV14 and TRBJ2-3, with D hard to call. CDR1 and CDR2 from the germline V gene are SGHDN and FVKESK. V was cut by 1 base and J by 0 bases, with 5 bases left in between. The CDR3 has 14 residues. CDR3 amino acids: CASSQVGSTDTQYF. Here the CDR3 DNA reads TGTGCCAGCAGCCAAGTTGGAAGCACAGATACGCAGTATTTT.

The V call is TRBV4-3, the J call TRBJ1-2; D call uncertain. CDR1 and CDR2 from the germline V gene are LGHNA and YSLEER. The CDR3 runs to 16 residues. With 1 base removed from V and 0 bases from J, the gap between germline ends came to 12 bases. CDR3: CASSQVLDGANYGYTF. CDR3 nucleotides: TGCGCCAGCAGCCAAGTCTTAGACGGAGCTAACTATGGCTACACCTTC.

The chain links TRBV19 to TRBJ2-7, with 7 nucleotides matching TRBD2. CDR1 and CDR2 from the germline V gene are LNHDA and SQIVND (reference sequence). The V and J ends lost 2 bases and 2 bases, in that order; junction bases with no gene match: 6. The CDR3 has 15 residues. This chain's CDR3 is CASSISSGLAYEQYF. CDR3 in DNA: TGTGCCAGTAGTATAAGTAGCGGGCTGGCCTACGAGCAGTACTTC.

V usage is TRBV27 and J usage is TRBJ1-5; 8 nucleotides line up with TRBD1. V lost 6 bases to trimming and J lost 3 bases; unmatched junction nucleotides: 7. The germline CDR1 and CDR2 sequences are MNHEY and SMNVEV (reference sequence). This CDR3 contains 15 residues. The CDR3: CASSSMDRANQPQHF. The CDR3, as DNA: TGTGCCAGCAGCTCCATGGACAGGGCCAATCAGCCCCAGCATTTT.

The chain employs TRBV7-9 and TRBJ2-3; D is unresolved. V shed 3 bases and J shed 5 bases, with 6 bases lying between them. CDR3 length: 12 residues. CDR1 and CDR2 (germline): SEHNR, FQNEAQ (reference sequence). The CDR3 sequence: CASSLQRDTQYF. For the CDR3, the DNA is TGTGCCAGCAGCTTGCAAAGAGATACGCAGTATTTT.

The rearrangement joins TRBV29-1 to TRBJ1-2; no definite D call. V was shortened by 2 bases and J by 4 bases, with 14 bases between the two germline ends. Per germline, CDR1 SQVTM and CDR2 ANQGSEA. The CDR3 spans 14 residues. CDR3 DNA sequence: TGCAGCGTTGAAACTCGGGCCTTAGGCTATGGCTACACCTTC. It specifies CSVETRALGYGYTF.

This clonotype was found once. The chain couples TRBV29-1 to TRBJ2-3; D unresolved. With 0 bases removed from V and 0 bases from J, the gap between germline ends came to 16 bases. Germline assignment: CDR1 SQVTM and CDR2 ANQGSEA. The CDR3 spans 17 residues. The CDR3 region is CSVEDRQRLTSTDTQYF. The CDR3, as DNA: TGCAGCGTTGAAGATCGTCAACGACTGACTAGCACAGATACGCAGTATTTT.

The rearrangement links TRBV6-2 or TRBV6-3 to TRBJ2-3; D is possibly TRBD1 (6 bases). Per germline, CDR1 MNHEY and CDR2 SVGEGT. The V and J ends lost 5 bases and 3 bases respectively, with 18 bases between them. The length of the CDR3 is 16 residues. In DNA form, the CDR3 reads TGTGCCAGCAGTAGGGCAGGGGAACTTCTTACAGATACGCAGTATTTT. It is translated as CASSRAGELLTDTQYF.

Comments on this clonotype: Relative to the germline gene, one junction end is altered; a read error may explain this. This chain links TRBV7-9 with TRBJ2-7; no clear D. Germline assignment: CDR1 SEHNR and CDR2 FQNEAQ (reference sequence). The CDR3 loop spans 15 amino acids. The CDR3 spells CASSSGPIRTYGQYF. CDR3 in DNA: TGTGCCAGCAGCTCGGGCCCTATCCGTACCTACGGGCAGTACTTC.

This rearrangement joins TRBV7-9 to TRBJ2-2; no definite D call. Deletions cut 5 bases from V and 9 bases from J, with 7 bases between. Germline V CDR1 and CDR2: SEHNR, FQNEAQ (reference sequence). This CDR3 is 11 amino acids long. The CDR3 spells CASSHGRELFF. The CDR3 DNA reads TGTGCCAGCAGCCATGGCCGGGAGCTGTTTTTT.

The chain has TRBV15 and TRBJ2-5, with 9 bases aligning to TRBD1. Germline CDR1 reads LNHNV; CDR2 reads YYDKDF (reference sequence). The CDR3 runs to 14 residues. V was pared by 3 bases and J by 3 bases, with 2 bases of the junction left unmatched. The CDR3 here is CATSSRDREETQYF. Here the CDR3 DNA reads TGTGCCACCAGCAGTCGGGACAGGGAAGAGACCCAGTACTTC.

The J gene is TRBJ2-7, the V gene TRBV7-9, with TRBD1 identical over 9 bases. V dropped 5 bases and J dropped 1; count of bases not matched to a gene: 9. This CDR3 region has 16 residues. Germline CDR1 reads SEHNR; CDR2 reads FQNEAQ (reference sequence). The CDR3 coding sequence is TGTGCCAGCAGCCAAGGGACAGGGCAGCTATCCTACGAGCAGTACTTC. Translation gives CASSQGTGQLSYEQYF. Drawing the rest from reference TRBV7-9 and TRBJ2-7, the complete variable domain is DTGVSQNPRHKITKRGQNVTFRCDPISEHNRLYWYRQTLGQGPEFLTYFQNEAQLEKSRLLSDRFSAERPKGSFSTLEIQRTEQGDSAMYLCASSQGTGQLSYEQYFGPGTRLTVT.

This clonotype came up once. The chain uses TRBV13 and TRBJ2-6, with 7 bases fitting TRBD1. CDR3 length: 19 amino acids. Unmatched junction bases numbered 11, after V lost 1 base and J lost 2 bases. Per germline, CDR1 PRHDT and CDR2 FYEKMQ (reference sequence). The CDR3 region is CASSLVPTGITPGANVLTF. The CDR3 DNA sequence: TGTGCCAGCAGCTTAGTACCGACAGGGATTACGCCTGGGGCCAACGTCCTGACTTTC.

The chain has TRBV4-1 and TRBJ2-7, with 8 bases fitting TRBD2. Per the germline V gene, CDR1 is MGHRA and CDR2 is YSYEKL. This CDR3 is 18 amino acids long. V was clipped by 3 bases and J by 0 bases; unmatched bases: 13. As DNA, the CDR3 is TGCGCCAGCAGCCATCAACTCACTAGCGGATTGATCTCCTACGAGCAGTACTTC. Translating gives CASSHQLTSGLISYEQYF.

J is TRBJ2-6 and V is TRBV24-1; D is unclear. The germline gives CDR1 KGHDR, CDR2 SFDVKD. This CDR3 comprises 15 residues. V was shortened by 4 bases and J by 1 base, with 7 bases between the two germline ends. The CDR3 DNA reads as TGTGCCACCAGTGACCCCCTTTCTGGGGCCAACGTCCTGACTTTC. Translated: CATSDPLSGANVLTF.

In DNA, the CDR3 is TGCGCCAGCAGCCCGGGAACAGGGTTGGGCACTGAAGCTTTCTTT. Residues: CASSPGTGLGTEAFF. The V gene is TRBV4-3, the J gene TRBJ1-1, with D tentatively TRBD1 (6 bases). The germline gives CDR1 LGHNA, CDR2 YSLEER. This CDR3 has 15 residues. Trimming shortened V by 4 bases and J by 4 bases, and 16 bases separated the two germline ends.

The V and J genes are TRBV4-1 and TRBJ2-1; D unresolved. V gave up 4 bases and J gave up 5 bases, with 15 bases separating them. The CDR3 runs to 15 residues. CDR1 is MGHRA, CDR2 YSYEKL, per germline. CDR3 region: CASSPLRLSNNEQFF. CDR3 coding DNA: TGCGCCAGCAGCCCTCTACGGTTGAGTAACAATGAGCAGTTCTTC.

The chain couples TRBV27 to TRBJ2-7; 9 bases fit TRBD1. Trimming at V came to 6 bases and at J to 5 bases, leaving 8 bases not matched to a gene. Germline V gene lookup returns CDR1 MNHEY and CDR2 SMNVEV (reference sequence). This CDR3 region has 14 residues. CDR3 sequence: CASRLTGGLNEQYF. The CDR3 DNA reads as TGTGCCAGCAGATTGACAGGGGGTCTCAACGAGCAGTACTTC.

J is TRBJ1-1 and V is TRBV30, with D possibly matching TRBD1 (6 bases). This CDR3 spans 13 amino acids. Trimming removed 5 bases at V and 6 bases at J, with 16 bases between. Germline V CDR1 and CDR2: GTSNPN, SVGIG (reference sequence). CDR3 bases: TGTGCCTGGCATAAGGGGGAACGGGCTGAAGCTTTCTTT. Translated, it gives CAWHKGERAEAFF.

V and J are TRBV4-1 and TRBJ2-1; TRBD1 or TRBD2 may be the D gene (6 bases each). From germline, CDR1 is MGHRA and CDR2 YSYEKL. The CDR3 covers 16 residues. Trimming removed 1 base at V and 5 bases at J, with 15 bases between. CDR3 coding DNA: TGCGCCAGCAGCCAAGGTTCCGGGGGACAAGACAATGAGCAGTTCTTC. It specifies CASSQGSGGQDNEQFF.

V and J are TRBV9 and TRBJ2-1, with D hard to call. V shed 0 bases and J shed 2 bases, with 6 bases lying between them. The CDR3 has 14 amino acids. The germline V gene has CDR1 SGDLS and CDR2 YYNGEE. CDR3 region: CASSVASPYNEQFF. The CDR3 DNA sequence: TGTGCCAGCAGCGTAGCGAGCCCCTACAATGAGCAGTTCTTC.

The J gene is TRBJ2-4, the V gene TRBV20-1, with TRBD1 identical over 8 bases. There are 14 residues in the CDR3. Germline CDR1 DFQATT, CDR2 SNEGSKA (reference sequence). The trim removed 5 bases at V and 0 bases at J, leaving 3 bases unmatched. The CDR3 DNA is TGCAGTGCTGTAGACAGGGGAGCCAAAAACATTCAGTACTTC. It translates to CSAVDRGAKNIQYF.

The chain combines TRBV10-3 with TRBJ1-2; D is undetermined. Germline CDR1 and CDR2: ENHRY and SYGVKD. The germline V and J ends were trimmed by 3 bases and 5 bases, with 22 bases remaining between them. This CDR3 is built from 17 residues. CDR3 DNA sequence: TGTGCCATCAGTGAAATTGGGGTGTCCCTCAGAGGGTATGGCTACACCTTC. It translates to CAISEIGVSLRGYGYTF.

This chain uses TRBV21-1 with TRBJ1-1. TRBV21-1 is termed a pseudogene. The CDR3 consists of 13 residues. The DNA of the CDR3 is TGTGCCAGCAGCAAAGGCTGTGGTCTTGAAGCTTTCTTT. It encodes CASSKGCGLEAFF.

V usage is TRBV9 and J usage is TRBJ2-3; 9 bases are shared with TRBD2. This CDR3 region has 15 residues. The J segment lost 4 bases and the V segment lost 0 bases, leaving 3 bases of the junction unmatched. Germline V gene sequence: CDR1 SGDLS, CDR2 YYNGEE. Here the CDR3 DNA reads TGTGCCAGCAGCGTAGTTAGCGGGAGCCCAGATACGCAGTATTTT. Translating gives CASSVVSGSPDTQYF.

The chain has TRBV28 and TRBJ1-2, with 8 bases aligning to TRBD1. Germline CDR1 is MDHEN and CDR2 is SYDVKM. The ends lost 6 bases at V and 8 bases at J; junction bases unmatched: 14. CDR3 length: 15 amino acids. The CDR3 reads CASRVPGTGPTGYTF. Written as DNA, the CDR3 is TGTGCCAGCAGAGTACCGGGGACAGGCCCCACCGGCTACACCTTC.

The genes are TRBV11-2 and TRBJ2-7; TRBD1 matches 7 bases. CDR3 length: 15 amino acids. V was pared by 5 bases and J by 4 bases, with 11 bases of the junction left unmatched. Germline assignment: CDR1 SGHAT and CDR2 FQNNGV. The CDR3 DNA sequence: TGTGCCAGCAGCCCACTTCAGGGGGTCCTTTACGAGCAGTACTTC. This gives the protein CASSPLQGVLYEQYF.

The CDR3 region has the DNA TGTGCCAGCAGCTTAGGCGGGCAGGGGGTGAACACTGAAGCTTTCTTT. Translated: CASSLGGQGVNTEAFF. This sequence joins TRBV7-3 and TRBJ1-1; TRBD1 matches 7 bases. Per the germline V gene, CDR1 is SGHTA and CDR2 is FQGTGA. The CDR3 covers 16 residues. V was pared by 2 bases and J by 0 bases, with 6 bases of the junction left unmatched.

Only one count was recorded for this clonotype. The chain links TRBV28 to TRBJ2-2; 7 bases fit TRBD1. There are 14 residues in the CDR3. The V and J ends lost 8 bases and 5 bases, in that order; junction bases with no gene match: 8. Germline CDR1 is MDHEN and CDR2 is SYDVKM. The CDR3 protein is CASFGQVATGELFF. Written as DNA, the CDR3 is TGTGCCAGCTTCGGACAGGTTGCTACCGGGGAGCTGTTTTTT.